By proportion, the clone carrying this TCR beta chain is large. From the 5' RACE reads, TCRdb called clonotypes with MiXCR, one entry per CDR3 protein. The data contain fewer than 7,000 distinct CDR3 sequences, under 35% of them seen just once; the ten biggest clones take up less than 8%. Per the germline V gene, CDR1 is SGHTA and CDR2 is FQGNSA. V was trimmed by 3 bases and J by 3 bases, leaving 3 bases between them. This CDR3 is 11 amino acids long. The TCR originated in a female donor with breast cancer. The V call is TRBV7-2, the J call TRBJ2-7; D gene uncertain. Sequencing was carried out using memory CD4+ T cells sorted from a lymph node. Regarding subset: memory CD4+ T cells, CD4+CD45RO+CD25-. In DNA, the CDR3 is TGTGCCAGCAGCTTTTACTACGAGCAGTACTTC. This translates into CASSFYYEQYF.